A single sample gave rise to the 21 T cell receptor beta chains below, sequenced in a study of cytomegalovirus exposure and HLA in healthy donors. A multiplex PCR was run with 60 Vbeta primers and 13 Jbeta primers. Clones were read by immunoSEQ multiplex PCR, and TCRdb kept only the in-frame ones, dropping some. The table lists about 110,000 clones, 75% of them singletons. Source material: PBMCs. Source of these receptors: a man aged 35 to 55 in good health and CMV-seronegative.

This clone was seen once. The rearrangement links TRBV27 to TRBJ1-1; TRBD1 matches at 8 bases. The CDR3 is made up of 15 amino acids. J gave up 7 bases and V 2 bases, and 9 bases lay outside the gene matches. The germline CDR1 and CDR2 sequences are MNHEY and SMNVEV (reference sequence). The CDR3 reads CASSLIQGALGEAFF. DNA for the CDR3: TGTGCCAGCAGTTTAATCCAGGGGGCTTTAGGTGAAGCTTTCTTT.

V usage is TRBV6-1 and J usage is TRBJ1-2; 8 nucleotides agree with TRBD1. CDR3 length: 16 residues. Germline V gives CDR1 MNHNS, CDR2 SASEGT. The junction had 11 bases not matched to a gene; V was cut back by 4 bases and J by 4 bases. In DNA form, the CDR3 reads TGTGCCAGCAGTGTGTACCGCCAGGGGGCAGGCTATGGCTACACCTTC. Translating gives CASSVYRQGAGYGYTF.

The V and J genes are TRBV2 and TRBJ2-3, with a possible D match to TRBD2 (5 bases). The CDR3 length is 16 residues. The V end lost 2 bases, the J end lost 0 bases, and 12 bases lay between the germline ends. Germline lookup yields CDR1 SNHLY and CDR2 FYNNEI. The CDR3 nucleotides are TGTGCCAGCAGTGAACGACGGGGTACTAGCACAGATACGCAGTATTTT. This translates into CASSERRGTSTDTQYF.

The chain couples TRBV2 to TRBJ1-5; the D is unclear. CDR1 and CDR2 from the germline V gene are SNHLY and FYNNEI. V lost 8 bases and J 10 bases, leaving 18 bases between the germline ends. This CDR3 is built from 13 residues. The CDR3 reads CASEWTRSQPQHF. For the CDR3, the DNA is TGTGCCAGCGAATGGACTCGCTCCCAACCCCAGCATTTT.

There are a few counts of this clone. The chain has TRBV6-1 and TRBJ1-1; D call uncertain. The CDR3 has 15 residues. Germline V CDR1 and CDR2: MNHNS, SASEGT. Trimming left V 2 bases short and J 1 base short, with 11 bases between. The CDR3, as DNA: TGTGCCAGCAGTGAATCCGGTCGAGGGAACACTGAAGCTTTCTTT. Translating it yields CASSESGRGNTEAFF.

This rearrangement joins TRBV6-1 to TRBJ2-7; 7 bases match TRBD2. Germline CDR1 and CDR2: MNHNS and SASEGT. This CDR3 is built from 17 residues. The ends lost 2 bases at V and 2 bases at J; junction bases unmatched: 12. The DNA for the CDR3 is TGTGCCAGCAGTGAATTCCCGGGCGGACTAGGCGCCTACGAGCAGTACTTC. As protein: CASSEFPGGLGAYEQYF.

This chain joins TRBV5-5 and TRBJ1-6; 7 positions match TRBD1. With 1 base clipped from V and 6 bases from J, the junction kept 7 bases outside the gene matches. Per the germline V gene, CDR1 is SGHKS and CDR2 is YYEKEE (reference sequence). There are 16 residues in the CDR3. The CDR3 here is CASSLQGQLTNSPLHF. CDR3 in DNA: TGTGCCAGCAGCTTGCAGGGACAGCTAACTAATTCACCCCTCCACTTT.

This clone was counted only a few times. The rearrangement joins TRBV6-1 to TRBJ1-2; a possible D gene is TRBD1 (5 bases). The CDR3 length is 14 residues. CDR1 and CDR2 (germline): MNHNS, SASEGT. The V end lost 0 bases, the J end lost 4 bases, and 9 bases lay between the germline ends. CDR3 protein: CASSEAGQSYGYTF. In nucleotides, the CDR3 is TGTGCCAGCAGTGAAGCAGGACAATCCTATGGCTACACCTTC.

This sequence joins TRBV20-1 and TRBJ2-7; D is perhaps TRBD2 (5 bases). This CDR3 comprises 11 residues. Germline CDR1 and CDR2: DFQATT and SNEGSKA (reference sequence). V lost 7 bases and J lost 2, with 9 bases in between. The CDR3 is CSGSAAYEQYF. Here the CDR3 DNA reads TGCAGTGGTTCAGCGGCCTACGAGCAGTACTTC.

The chain carries TRBV5-4 and TRBJ1-4; D is possibly TRBD1 (6 bases). The ends were cut back, 3 bases at V and 0 bases at J, with 12 bases in the middle. This CDR3 comprises 16 residues. CDR1 is SGHNT and CDR2 is YYREEE in the germline V gene (reference sequence). CDR3 in amino acids: CASSSGQIATNEKLFF. In DNA, the CDR3 is TGTGCCAGCAGCTCCGGACAGATTGCAACTAATGAAAAACTGTTTTTT. Together with reference TRBV5-4 and TRBJ1-4, the CDR3 gives the full variable domain: ETGVTQSPTHLIKTRGQQVTLRCSSQSGHNTVSWYQQALGQGPQFIFQYYREEENGRGNFPPRFSGLQFPNYSSELNVNALELDDSALYLCASSSGQIATNEKLFFGSGTQLSVL.

This clone has a handful of counts. The chain has TRBV15 and TRBJ2-1; D is unresolved. The germline CDR1 and CDR2 sequences are LNHNV and YYDKDF (reference sequence). There are 15 residues in the CDR3. Trimming took off 1 base at V and 0 bases at J, with 7 bases between the two ends. In DNA, the CDR3 is TGTGCCACCAGCAGAGCGGGTACCTCCTACAATGAGCAGTTCTTC. It is translated as CATSRAGTSYNEQFF.

V and J are TRBV5-1 and TRBJ2-2; possibly TRBD1 for D (6 bases). Trimming took off 1 base at V and 1 base at J, with 14 bases between the two ends. Germline V gene sequence: CDR1 SGHRS, CDR2 YFSETQ. The CDR3 consists of 17 residues. In DNA form, the CDR3 reads TGCGCCAGCAGCTTGTTGATAGGGGGAATGAACACCGGGGAGCTGTTTTTT. This gives the protein CASSLLIGGMNTGELFF.

The V call is TRBV5-4, the J call TRBJ2-5, with 9 bases matching TRBD1. The J call may be faulty, since TRBJ2-7 better matches the DNA end. The germline V gene has CDR1 SGHNT and CDR2 YYREEE (reference sequence). The CDR3 length is 19 residues. CDR3 protein: CASSAAGTGQGLESYEQYF. Here the CDR3 DNA reads TGTGCCAGCAGCGCCGCCGGGACAGGGCAAGGTTTGGAGTCCTACGAGCAGTACTTC.

The rearrangement uses TRBV5-4 and TRBJ2-3, with D tentatively TRBD2 (5 bases). Germline loops: CDR1 SGHNT, CDR2 YYREEE (reference sequence). Trimming removed 4 bases at V and 0 bases at J, with 15 bases between. The CDR3 spans 16 residues. The DNA for the CDR3 is TGTGCCAGCAGCGAGGACTTTGCGACTAGCACAGATACGCAGTATTTT. Its protein is CASSEDFATSTDTQYF. Combining the CDR3 with reference TRBV5-4 and TRBJ2-3 gives the whole variable domain ETGVTQSPTHLIKTRGQQVTLRCSSQSGHNTVSWYQQALGQGPQFIFQYYREEENGRGNFPPRFSGLQFPNYSSELNVNALELDDSALYLCASSEDFATSTDTQYFGPGTRLTVL.

CDR3 protein: CASSDGTRAAGYTF. The DNA for the CDR3 is TGTGCCAGCAGTGATGGGACACGCGCTGCTGGCTACACCTTC. The rearrangement links TRBV2 to TRBJ1-2; a possible D gene is TRBD1 (6 bases). The germline V gene encodes CDR1 SNHLY and CDR2 FYNNEI. With 3 bases removed from V and 7 bases from J, the gap between germline ends came to 15 bases. This CDR3 has 14 amino acids.

This clone was recorded only once. This sequence joins TRBV7-2 and TRBJ1-3; 9 bases are a match to TRBD1. CDR1 is SGHTA and CDR2 is FQGNSA in the germline V gene. V lost 1 base to trimming and J lost 0 bases; unmatched junction nucleotides: 4. There are 17 residues in the CDR3. CDR3 in amino acids: CASSLGGQGHSGNTIYF. CDR3 bases: TGTGCCAGCAGCTTAGGGGGACAGGGACACTCTGGAAACACCATATATTTT.

The chain carries TRBV10-3 and TRBJ1-5; D is perhaps TRBD1 (5 bases). V was pared by 4 bases and J by 5 bases, with 9 bases between. The CDR3 loop spans 13 amino acids. Germline CDR1 reads ENHRY; CDR2 reads SYGVKD. CDR3 sequence reads: CAISAKTDQPQHF. For the CDR3, the DNA is TGTGCCATCAGTGCTAAGACAGATCAGCCCCAGCATTTT.

This clone was picked up a small number of times. The genes are TRBV29-1 and TRBJ1-2; 9 bases fit TRBD1. Germline lookup yields CDR1 SQVTM and CDR2 ANQGSEA. Germline trimming cut 4 bases from V and 6 bases from J; bases unmatched to any gene: 12. The CDR3 contains 15 residues. The CDR3 nucleotides read TGCAGCGTTGGGGTGGGACAGGGATTAGAGAATGGCTACACCTTC. It specifies CSVGVGQGLENGYTF.

The chain employs TRBV6-6 and TRBJ2-7, with a tentative D call TRBD1 (5 bases). The germline CDR1 and CDR2 sequences are MNHNY and SVGAGI (reference sequence). V was shortened by 0 bases and J by 2 bases, with 11 bases between the two germline ends. The CDR3 has 15 residues. As DNA, the CDR3 is TGTGCCAGCAGTTACTCAGGGGCCCTAACCTACGAGCAGTACTTC. Protein sequence: CASSYSGALTYEQYF.

The chain uses TRBV7-2 and TRBJ1-1; no definite D call. Trimming took off 1 base at V and 2 bases at J, with 11 bases between the two ends. Per the germline V gene, CDR1 is SGHTA and CDR2 is FQGNSA. This CDR3 spans 15 amino acids. The CDR3 is CASSLVITPNTEAFF. CDR3 nucleotide sequence: TGTGCCAGCAGCTTAGTAATCACACCCAACACTGAAGCTTTCTTT.

This clone showed up many times. The V and J genes are TRBV6-6 and TRBJ1-3, with 9 bases aligning to TRBD1. Per the germline V gene, CDR1 is MNHNY and CDR2 is SVGAGI (reference sequence). Unmatched junction bases numbered 6, after V lost 5 bases and J lost 4 bases. CDR3 length: 15 residues. The CDR3 loop reads CASSPGTGNGNTIYF. CDR3 in DNA: TGTGCCAGCAGTCCCGGGACAGGGAACGGAAACACCATATATTTT.